This T cell receptor beta chain was obtained from a study of blood T cells in healthy people across ages. PCR was performed a second time for about 7 to 12 cycles using a sample-barcoded 5' primer and a J-beta primer mix. TCRdb processed the 5' RACE reads anew with MiXCR; each CDR3 protein has one entry. The table lists about 600,000 distinct CDR3 sequences, 40% to 50% of them singletons. Germline CDR1 and CDR2: MNHEY and SMNVEV (reference sequence). This CDR3 contains 15 residues. The V end lost 10 bases, the J end lost 0 bases, and 17 bases lay between the germline ends. General study results and limits: Expanded clonotype changes were possibly confounded by unknown donor CMV status.

The donors, healthy Caucasians from Russia, were aged roughly 6 to 100. Concerning this clonotype: Its specificity is not known.

The TCR comes from a man aged 80 or over in good health. The V and J genes are TRBV27 and TRBJ2-3; D possibly uses TRBD1 or TRBD2 (5 bases each). The specimen sequenced was blood. CDR3 sequence reads: CANNRGAASTDTQYF. The CDR3 nucleotides read TGTGCCAACAATAGGGGAGCCGCTAGCACAGATACGCAGTATTTT.